The source of this T cell receptor beta chain is a study of T cells in tumors after PD-1 blockade (dated by TCRdb to between 2018 and 2021). Background on the whole study: Patients with prior checkpoint blockade, systemic immunosuppressant use, or recent radiotherapy or other anti-cancer therapy within 4 weeks were excluded. Bulk TCR sequencing was performed on more than nine peripheral blood samples from about five patients to compare blood and tumor clonotypes. Clinical response was assessed using RECIST version 1.1. The study performed paired single-cell RNA and TCR sequencing on site-matched tumors from BCC or SCC patients before and after anti-PD-1 therapy. Pembrolizumab 200 mg every 3 weeks or cemiplimab 350 mg every 2 weeks was administered to patients. Some patients also continued taking vismodegib 150 mg daily during anti-PD-1 treatment. On average, peripheral blood samples yielded 35,000 to 45,000 unique clonotypes and approximately 100,000 TCR templates (range roughly 24,000-280,000).

Paper-wide results and their limitations: About 41% of tumor TCR clonotypes were detected in blood, and some novel exhausted tumor clones were observed in pre-treatment blood, which was taken as suggesting peripheral recruitment. The source of novel T cell clones was not identified, and lymphoid organs or rare unexpanded clones within the tumor or the tumor periphery could be included among the possible sources.

CDR1 and CDR2, looked up from the germline V gene, are MNHEY and SVGEGT. V is shortened by 2 bases, J by 2 bases, and the region joining them spans 10 bases. There are 15 amino acids in the CDR3, from cysteine to phenylalanine inclusive. Left in the record is the CDR3 DNA by itself, 45 bases read in frame from the first base. The time point label, as the study defines it: after anti-PD-1 therapy. Genomic DNA extracted from tumor biopsies or peripheral blood was used for bulk TCRbeta sequencing, with input ranging from roughly 616 ng to 6,004 ng. Every patient had histologically proven advanced or metastatic basal or squamous cell carcinoma and was a poor candidate for surgical resection. The basal cell carcinoma cohort was made up of approximately twelve patients, and bulk tumor TCR sequencing was performed for roughly 8 of these patients. Deep TCRbeta sequencing was performed with the immunoSEQ platform. In the authors' own workflow: For further analysis, only productive rearrangements were exported out of the immunoSEQ Analyzer. T cell phenotypes were assigned to bulk TCRbeta clonotypes by matching to single-cell RNA+TCR-seq clones sharing the same TCRbeta sequence. Clone enrichment in tumor was computed as tumor frequency divided by PBMC frequency from bulk TCR sequencing. GLIPH was used to sort TCRs into specificity groups, which are clusters of distinct TCRs that likely recognize common antigens through shared CDR3 motifs. TCRdb carries this immuneACCESS record with in-frame sequences only. Its versions omit some clonotypes, under half of them owing to an unresolved V gene in the studies checked, with the rest unexplained. The DNA gave D and trimming, while V, J and clone size come from that table. This sample lists 50,000 to 75,000 clones; approximately 79% were detected once. 4.7% of the sample belongs to the ten largest clones.

This clone was counted a single time. The antigen it recognizes is unknown. Base qualities are missing; no much larger clone stands one base away. The chain uses TRBV6-2 or TRBV6-3 and TRBJ1-5, with no confident D gene call. The clonotype was recovered from a human donor with basal cell carcinoma. Sequencing was performed on PBMCs, taken after anti-PD-1 treatment. This receptor carries the CDR3 CASSYGGFGNQPQHF. The DNA sequence reads TGTGCCAGCAGTTACGGAGGGTTCGGCAATCAGCCCCAGCATTTT.